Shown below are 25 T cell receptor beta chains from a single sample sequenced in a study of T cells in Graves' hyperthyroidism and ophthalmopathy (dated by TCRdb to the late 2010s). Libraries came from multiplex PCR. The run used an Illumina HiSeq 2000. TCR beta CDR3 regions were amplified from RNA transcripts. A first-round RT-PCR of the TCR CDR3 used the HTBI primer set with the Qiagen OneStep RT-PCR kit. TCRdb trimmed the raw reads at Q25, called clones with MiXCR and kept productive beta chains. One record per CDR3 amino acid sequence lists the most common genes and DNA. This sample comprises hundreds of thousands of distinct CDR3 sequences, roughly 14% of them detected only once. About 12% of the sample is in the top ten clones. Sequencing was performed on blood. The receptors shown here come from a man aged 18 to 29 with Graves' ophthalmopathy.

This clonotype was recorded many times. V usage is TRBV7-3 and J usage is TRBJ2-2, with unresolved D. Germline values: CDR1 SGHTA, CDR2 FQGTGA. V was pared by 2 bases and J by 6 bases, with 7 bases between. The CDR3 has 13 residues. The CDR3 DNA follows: TGTGCCAGCAGCTTAGTCCTGGCCGGGGAGCTGTTTTTT. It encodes CASSLVLAGELFF.

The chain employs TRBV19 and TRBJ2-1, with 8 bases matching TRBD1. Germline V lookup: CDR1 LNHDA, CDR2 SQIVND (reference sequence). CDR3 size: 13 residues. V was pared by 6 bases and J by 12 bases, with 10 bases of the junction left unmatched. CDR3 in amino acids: CASRGRGQGGQFF. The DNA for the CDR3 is TGTGCCAGTAGAGGCAGGGGGCAAGGTGGGCAGTTCTTC. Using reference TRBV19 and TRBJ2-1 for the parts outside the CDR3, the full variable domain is DGGITQSPKYLFRKEGQNVTLSCEQNLNHDAMYWYRQDPGQGLRLIYYSQIVNDFQKGDIAEGYSVSREKKESFPLTVTSAQKNPTAFYLCASRGRGQGGQFFGPGTRLTVL.

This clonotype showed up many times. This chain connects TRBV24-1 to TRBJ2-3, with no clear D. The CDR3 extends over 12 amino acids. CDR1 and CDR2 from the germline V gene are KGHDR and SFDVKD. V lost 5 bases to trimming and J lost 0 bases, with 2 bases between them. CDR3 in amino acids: CATSGSTDTQYF. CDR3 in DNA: TGTGCCACCAGTGGAAGCACAGATACGCAGTATTTT.

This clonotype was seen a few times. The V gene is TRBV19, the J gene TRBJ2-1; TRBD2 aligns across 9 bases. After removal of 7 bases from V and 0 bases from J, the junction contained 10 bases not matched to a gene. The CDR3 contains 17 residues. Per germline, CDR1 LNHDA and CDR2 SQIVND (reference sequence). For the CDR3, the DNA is TGTGCCAGTATGTCTAGCGGGACCCATAGCTCCTACAATGAGCAGTTCTTC. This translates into CASMSSGTHSSYNEQFF.

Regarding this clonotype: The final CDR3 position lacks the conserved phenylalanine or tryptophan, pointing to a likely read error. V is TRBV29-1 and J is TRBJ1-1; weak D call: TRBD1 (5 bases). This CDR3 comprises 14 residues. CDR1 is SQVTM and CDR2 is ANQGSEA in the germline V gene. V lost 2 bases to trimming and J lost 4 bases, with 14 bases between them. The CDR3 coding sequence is TGCAGCGTTGAATCGCGAGGGGTTTCCACTGAAGCTTTCCTT. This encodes CSVESRGVSTEAFL.

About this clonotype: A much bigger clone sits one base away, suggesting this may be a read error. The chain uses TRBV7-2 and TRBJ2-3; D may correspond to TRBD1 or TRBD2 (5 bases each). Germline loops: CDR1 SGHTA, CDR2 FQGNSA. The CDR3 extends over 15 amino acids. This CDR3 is CASSRHPGYTGTQYF. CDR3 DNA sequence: TGTGCCAGCAGCAGACACCCGGGATACACAGGTACGCAGTATTTT.

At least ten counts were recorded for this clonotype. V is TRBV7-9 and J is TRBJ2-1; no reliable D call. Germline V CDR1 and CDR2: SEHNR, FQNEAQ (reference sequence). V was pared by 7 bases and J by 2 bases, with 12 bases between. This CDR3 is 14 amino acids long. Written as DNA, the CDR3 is TGTGCCAGCACAGGCACCGACCCCTACAATGAGCAGTTCTTC. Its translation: CASTGTDPYNEQFF. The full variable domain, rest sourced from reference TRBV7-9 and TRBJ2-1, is DTGVSQNPRHKITKRGQNVTFRCDPISEHNRLYWYRQTLGQGPEFLTYFQNEAQLEKSRLLSDRFSAERPKGSFSTLEIQRTEQGDSAMYLCASTGTDPYNEQFFGPGTRLTVL.

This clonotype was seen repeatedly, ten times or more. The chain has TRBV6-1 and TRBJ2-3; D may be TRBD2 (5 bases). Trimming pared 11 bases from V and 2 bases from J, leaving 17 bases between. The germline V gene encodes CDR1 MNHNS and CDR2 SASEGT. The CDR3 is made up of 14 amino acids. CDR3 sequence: CAVQTNNLTDTQYF. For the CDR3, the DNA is TGTGCCGTCCAGACTAATAACCTCACAGATACGCAGTATTTT.

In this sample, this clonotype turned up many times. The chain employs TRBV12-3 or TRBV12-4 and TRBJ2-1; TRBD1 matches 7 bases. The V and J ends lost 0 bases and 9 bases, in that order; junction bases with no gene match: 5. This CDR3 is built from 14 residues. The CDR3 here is CASSLAQTGVEQFF. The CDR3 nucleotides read TGTGCCAGCAGTTTAGCGCAAACAGGGGTTGAGCAGTTCTTC.

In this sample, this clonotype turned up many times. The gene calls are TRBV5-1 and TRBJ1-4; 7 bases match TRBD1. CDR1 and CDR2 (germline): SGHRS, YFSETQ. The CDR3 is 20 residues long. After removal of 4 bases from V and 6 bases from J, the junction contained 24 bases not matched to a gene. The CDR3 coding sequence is TGCGCCAGCAGCCTCGGGCCGACAGGGCGTGCCCTCCTTGTGGATGAAAAACTGTTTTTT. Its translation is CASSLGPTGRALLVDEKLFF.

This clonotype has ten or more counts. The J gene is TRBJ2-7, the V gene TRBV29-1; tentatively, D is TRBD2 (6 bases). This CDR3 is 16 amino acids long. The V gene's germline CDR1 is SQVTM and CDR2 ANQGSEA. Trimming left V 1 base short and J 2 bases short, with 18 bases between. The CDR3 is CSVEGGAGTDPYEQYF. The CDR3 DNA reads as TGCAGCGTTGAAGGTGGGGCCGGGACTGACCCCTACGAGCAGTACTTC.

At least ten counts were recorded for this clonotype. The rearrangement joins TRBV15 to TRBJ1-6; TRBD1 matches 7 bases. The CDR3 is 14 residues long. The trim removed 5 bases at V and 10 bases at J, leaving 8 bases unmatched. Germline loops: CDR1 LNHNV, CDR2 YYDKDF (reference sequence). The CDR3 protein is CATSADRESSPLHF. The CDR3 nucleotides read TGTGCCACCAGCGCCGACAGGGAATCCTCACCCCTCCACTTT. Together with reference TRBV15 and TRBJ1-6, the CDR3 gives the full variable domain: DAMVIQNPRYQVTQFGKPVTLSCSQTLNHNVMYWYQQKSSQAPKLLFHYYDKDFNNEADTPDNFQSRRPNTSFCFLDIRSPGLGDTAMYLCATSADRESSPLHFGNGTRLTVT.

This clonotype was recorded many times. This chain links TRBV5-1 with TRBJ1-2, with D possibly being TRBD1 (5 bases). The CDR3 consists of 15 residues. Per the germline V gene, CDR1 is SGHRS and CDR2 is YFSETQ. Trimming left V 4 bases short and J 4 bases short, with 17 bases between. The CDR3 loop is CASSPRDLTPYGYTF. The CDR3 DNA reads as TGCGCCAGCAGCCCCCGGGACCTCACCCCCTATGGCTACACCTTC.

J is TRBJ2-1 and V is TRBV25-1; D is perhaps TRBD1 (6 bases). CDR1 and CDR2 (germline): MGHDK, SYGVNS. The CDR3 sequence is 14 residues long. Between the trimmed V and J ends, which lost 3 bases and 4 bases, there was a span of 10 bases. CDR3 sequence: CASSDLTGYNEQFF. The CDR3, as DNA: TGTGCCAGCAGTGACCTCACAGGGTACAATGAGCAGTTCTTC.

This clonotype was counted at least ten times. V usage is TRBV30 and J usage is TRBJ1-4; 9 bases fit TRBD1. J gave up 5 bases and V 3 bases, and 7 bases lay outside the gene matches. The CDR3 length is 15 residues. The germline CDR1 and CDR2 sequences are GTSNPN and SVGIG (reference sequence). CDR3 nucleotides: TGTGCCTGGAGCCCTCCGGGACAGGGAAATGAAAAACTGTTTTTT. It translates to CAWSPPGQGNEKLFF.

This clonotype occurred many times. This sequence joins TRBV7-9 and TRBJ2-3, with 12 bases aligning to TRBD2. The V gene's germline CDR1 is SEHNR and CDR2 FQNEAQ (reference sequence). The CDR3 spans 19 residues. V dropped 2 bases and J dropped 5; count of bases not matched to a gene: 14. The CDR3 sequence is CASSLNSNLAGGPGDTQYF. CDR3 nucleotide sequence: TGTGCCAGCAGCTTAAATTCCAACCTAGCGGGAGGGCCGGGAGATACGCAGTATTTT.

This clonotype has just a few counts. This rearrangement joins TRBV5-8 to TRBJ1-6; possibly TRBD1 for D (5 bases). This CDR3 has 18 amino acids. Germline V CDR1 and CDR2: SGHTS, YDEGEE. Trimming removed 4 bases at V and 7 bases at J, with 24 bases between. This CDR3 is CASSDSFSGRLINSPLHF. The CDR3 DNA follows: TGTGCCAGCAGCGACTCTTTCTCAGGGAGACTAATAAATTCACCCCTCCACTTT.

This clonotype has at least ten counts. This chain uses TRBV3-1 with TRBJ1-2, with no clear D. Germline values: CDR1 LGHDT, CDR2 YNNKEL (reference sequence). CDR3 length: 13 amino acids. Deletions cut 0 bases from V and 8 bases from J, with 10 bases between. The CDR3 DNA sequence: TGTGCCAGCAGCCAAGATCTGGGAGCGGGCTACACCTTC. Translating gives CASSQDLGAGYTF.

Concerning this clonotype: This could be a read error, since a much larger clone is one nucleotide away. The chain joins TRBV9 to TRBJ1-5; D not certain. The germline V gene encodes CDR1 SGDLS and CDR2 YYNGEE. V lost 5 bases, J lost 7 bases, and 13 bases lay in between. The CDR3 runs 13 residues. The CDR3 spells CASSMGMEQPQHF. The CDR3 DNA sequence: TGTGCCAGCAGTATGGGCATGGAGCAGCCCCAGCATTTT.

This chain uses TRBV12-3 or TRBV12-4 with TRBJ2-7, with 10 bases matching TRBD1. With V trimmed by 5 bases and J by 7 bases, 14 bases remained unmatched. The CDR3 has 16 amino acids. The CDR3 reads CASSLPGQGSVWEQYF. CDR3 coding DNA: TGTGCCAGCAGTCTACCGGGACAGGGGTCCGTCTGGGAGCAGTACTTC.

The CDR3 spells CASRLERVIADTQYF. For the CDR3, the DNA is TGTGCCAGCCGTCTGGAAAGGGTGATTGCAGATACGCAGTATTTT. The V call is TRBV2, the J call TRBJ2-3, with D uncertain. With 8 bases removed from V and 4 bases from J, the gap between germline ends came to 19 bases. Per germline, CDR1 SNHLY and CDR2 FYNNEI. The length of the CDR3 is 15 residues. Based on the CDR3 plus reference TRBV2 and TRBJ2-3, the full variable domain is EPEVTQTPSHQVTQMGQEVILRCVPISNHLYFYWYRQILGQKVEFLVSFYNNEISEKSEIFDDQFSVERPDGSNFTLKIRSTKLEDSAMYFCASRLERVIADTQYFGPGTRLTVL.

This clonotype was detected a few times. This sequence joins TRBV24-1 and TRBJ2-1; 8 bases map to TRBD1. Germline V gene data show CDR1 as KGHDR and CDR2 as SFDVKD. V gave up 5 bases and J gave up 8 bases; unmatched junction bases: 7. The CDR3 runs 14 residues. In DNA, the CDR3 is TGTGCCACCAGTGGGACAGGGCTTAACTATGAGCAGTTCTTC. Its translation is CATSGTGLNYEQFF.

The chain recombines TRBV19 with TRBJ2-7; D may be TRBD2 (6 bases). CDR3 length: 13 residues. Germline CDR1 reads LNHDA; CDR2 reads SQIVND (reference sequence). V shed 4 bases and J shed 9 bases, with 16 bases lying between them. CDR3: CASSKTLTSAQYF. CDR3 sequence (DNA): TGTGCCAGTAGTAAAACCCTGACTAGTGCGCAGTACTTC.

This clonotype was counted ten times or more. The chain's CDR3 is CASSLGFGSHQPQHF. CDR3 nucleotides: TGCGCCAGCAGCTTGGGTTTTGGCAGTCATCAGCCCCAGCATTTT. The chain employs TRBV5-1 and TRBJ1-5, with D unresolved. CDR1 and CDR2 (germline): SGHRS, YFSETQ. Trimming pared 0 bases from V and 5 bases from J, leaving 12 bases between. The CDR3 is made up of 15 amino acids. Full variable domain (rest looked up from reference TRBV5-1 and TRBJ1-5): KAGVTQTPRYLIKTRGQQVTLSCSPISGHRSVSWYQQTPGQGLQFLFEYFSETQRNKGNFPGRFSGRQFSNSRSEMNVSTLELGDSALYLCASSLGFGSHQPQHFGDGTRLSIL.

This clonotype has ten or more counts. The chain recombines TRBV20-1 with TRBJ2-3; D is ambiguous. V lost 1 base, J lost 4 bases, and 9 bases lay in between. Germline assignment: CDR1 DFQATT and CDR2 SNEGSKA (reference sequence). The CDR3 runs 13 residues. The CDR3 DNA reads TGCAGTGCTAGAGTAAAGGGCCCAGATACGCAGTATTTT. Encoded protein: CSARVKGPDTQYF.